One and the same sample provided the 14 T cell receptor beta chains below, sequenced in a study of cytomegalovirus exposure and HLA in healthy donors. PCR employed 60 Vbeta and 13 Jbeta primers. The method was immunoSEQ multiplex PCR; TCRdb's version includes in-frame clones alone and lacks a portion of them. The table records roughly 80,000 clones, roughly 76% of them present only once. Sequenced: PBMCs. The source of these receptors is a woman in her 30s in good health and CMV-seronegative.

The chain carries TRBV15 and TRBJ2-3, with 9 nucleotides matching TRBD1. The CDR3 is 14 amino acids. Trimming took 4 bases from V and 3 from J; bases not matched to a gene: 2. Germline CDR1 and CDR2: LNHNV and YYDKDF (reference sequence). This chain's CDR3 is CATSIDRGTDTQYF. DNA for the CDR3: TGTGCCACCAGCATAGACAGGGGGACAGATACGCAGTATTTT.

This sequence joins TRBV5-1 and TRBJ2-1; D is perhaps TRBD1 (6 bases). CDR1 and CDR2 (germline): SGHRS, YFSETQ. This CDR3 is built from 15 residues. V lost 4 bases to trimming and J lost 5 bases, with 16 bases between them. CDR3 bases: TGCGCCAGCAGCCCGAAACTAACAGGGAACAATGAGCAGTTCTTC. Its protein is CASSPKLTGNNEQFF.

This clone has just one count. The chain uses TRBV5-1 and TRBJ2-1; 11 bases are a match to TRBD1. The J segment lost 3 bases and the V segment lost 2 bases, leaving 10 bases of the junction unmatched. The CDR3 has 18 residues. The germline V gene has CDR1 SGHRS and CDR2 YFSETQ. In nucleotides, the CDR3 is TGCGCCAGCAGCTTTCGCACTTCGGGGACAGGGGGCTACAATGAGCAGTTCTTC. Its protein product is CASSFRTSGTGGYNEQFF.

The chain uses TRBV7-2 and TRBJ2-7; 8 positions agree with TRBD2. The trim removed 5 bases at V and 7 bases at J, leaving 13 bases unmatched. Germline CDR1 is SGHTA and CDR2 is FQGNSA. The CDR3 covers 15 residues. CDR3 sequence: CASSPTGGGGREQYF. CDR3 nucleotides: TGTGCCAGCAGCCCAACGGGGGGGGGAGGGAGGGAGCAGTACTTC.

The J gene is TRBJ2-7, the V gene TRBV6-1; 10 positions agree with TRBD1. Germline V lookup: CDR1 MNHNS, CDR2 SASEGT. This CDR3 has 13 amino acids. The V gene end was trimmed by 7 bases and the J gene end by 3 bases; junction bases not matched to a gene: 3. DNA for the CDR3: TGTGCCAGCACCAGGGACAGGGGCTACGAGCAGTACTTC. Translated: CASTRDRGYEQYF.

The rearrangement joins TRBV30 to TRBJ2-7; 8 nucleotides line up with TRBD2. Germline CDR1 is GTSNPN and CDR2 is SVGIG (reference sequence). The CDR3 has 13 residues. Trimming at V came to 3 bases and at J to 3 bases, leaving 4 bases not matched to a gene. The CDR3 DNA reads TGTGCCTGGAGGTCTAGCGGGCTCTACGAGCAGTACTTC. It is translated as CAWRSSGLYEQYF.

Of note for this clone: Other DNA sequences in the sample encode the same CDR3. The chain recombines TRBV4-3 with TRBJ2-6, with D unresolved. CDR1 and CDR2 (germline): LGHNA, YSLEER. V lost 0 bases and J lost 0, with 6 bases in between. CDR3 length equals 16 residues. CDR3 coding DNA: TGCGCCAGCAGCCAAGATCGCGACTCTGGGGCCAACGTCCTGACTTTC. This codes for CASSQDRDSGANVLTF.

This sequence joins TRBV28 and TRBJ2-7; D not certain. V lost 5 bases and J 2 bases, leaving 4 bases between the germline ends. This CDR3 spans 11 amino acids. Germline CDR1 and CDR2: MDHEN and SYDVKM. CDR3 sequence: CASSLTYEQYF. Written as DNA, the CDR3 is TGTGCCAGCAGTCTAACCTACGAGCAGTACTTC.

This clone was seen a single time. V usage is TRBV19 and J usage is TRBJ2-2, with D possibly matching TRBD1 (5 bases). V was clipped by 3 bases and J by 15 bases, with 14 bases between them. Germline V gene sequence: CDR1 LNHDA, CDR2 SQIVND (reference sequence). The CDR3 covers 12 residues. The CDR3 reads CASSMGPGMMFF. The CDR3 nucleotides read TGTGCCAGTAGTATGGGTCCAGGGATGATGTTTTTT. Combining the CDR3 with reference TRBV19 and TRBJ2-2 gives the whole variable domain DGGITQSPKYLFRKEGQNVTLSCEQNLNHDAMYWYRQDPGQGLRLIYYSQIVNDFQKGDIAEGYSVSREKKESFPLTVTSAQKNPTAFYLCASSMGPGMMFFGEGSRLTVL.

This clone was seen a handful of times. V and J are TRBV5-6 and TRBJ2-7, with TRBD2 identical over 7 bases. Germline lookup yields CDR1 SGHDT and CDR2 YYEEEE. With 2 bases clipped from V and 2 bases from J, the junction kept 7 bases outside the gene matches. The CDR3 is 15 residues long. This chain's CDR3 is CASSFPGAGTYEQYF. The DNA of the CDR3 is TGTGCCAGCAGCTTTCCGGGAGCGGGGACCTACGAGCAGTACTTC.

The chain joins TRBV7-6 to TRBJ1-1, with unresolved D. CDR1 SGHVS and CDR2 FNYEAQ come from the germline V gene. The CDR3 has 13 amino acids. The V gene lost 4 bases and the J gene lost 1 base, with 7 bases spanning the gap. DNA for the CDR3: TGTGCCAGCAGCTCCAGCGAGAACACTGAAGCTTTCTTT. It codes for CASSSSENTEAFF.

The chain recombines TRBV11-3 with TRBJ2-2, with 9 bases identical to TRBD2. Germline loops: CDR1 SGHNT, CDR2 YENEEA. V lost 4 bases to trimming and J lost 8 bases; unmatched junction nucleotides: 5. The CDR3 runs 14 residues. The CDR3 DNA reads as TGTGCCAGCAGCTCCGGGACTAGCTTGGGGGAGCTGTTTTTT. It is translated as CASSSGTSLGELFF.

The rearrangement links TRBV5-6 to TRBJ2-2; 10 bases are a match to TRBD2. V shed 4 bases, J shed 7 bases, and the junction held 4 bases outside the gene matches. The CDR3 spans 14 residues. Germline CDR1 is SGHDT and CDR2 is YYEEEE. The CDR3 spells CASSELAGLGELFF. Written as DNA, the CDR3 is TGTGCCAGCAGCGAACTAGCGGGACTCGGGGAGCTGTTTTTT.

This chain links TRBV7-9 with TRBJ2-7, with 14 bases aligning to TRBD2. The CDR3 is 17 residues long. The trim removed 5 bases at V and 2 bases at J, leaving 8 bases unmatched. In germline, CDR1 is SEHNR, CDR2 FQNEAQ (reference sequence). CDR3 DNA sequence: TGTGCCAGCAGCACCGGGACTAGCGGGGGAGGACCCTACGAGCAGTACTTC. It yields the protein CASSTGTSGGGPYEQYF.